Detailed here is one TCR beta chain. The CDR3 loop spans 13 amino acids. Germline V gene data show CDR1 as LNHDA and CDR2 as SQIVND (reference sequence). V shed 3 bases and J shed 4 bases, with 10 bases lying between them. The data are from a study of blood T cell repertoires in COVID-19. Assay: immunoSEQ multiplex PCR; the TCRdb copy retains only in-frame clones and omits some. The sample consists of under 200,000 clones, about 90% of them appearing once. Sequencing input: peripheral blood. This receptor was obtained from a man aged 35-49 years with active or convalescent COVID-19. The J gene is TRBJ2-7, the V gene TRBV19, with unresolved D. CDR3 amino acids: CASSIRIGYEQYF. The CDR3 DNA is TGTGCCAGTAGTATCAGGATTGGGTACGAGCAGTACTTC.